The subject of this entry is one T cell receptor beta chain. Its target antigen remains unknown. No base-level quality is on record; no much larger clone is a single base apart. Based on the germline V gene (reference sequence), the CDR1 and CDR2 sequences are SEHNR and FQNEAQ. V gives up 8 bases and J gives up 3 bases, and the segment between their germline ends measures 11 bases. Spanning cysteine to phenylalanine, the CDR3 consists of 12 amino acids. The only DNA kept is the CDR3, 36 bases in frame from the first base. The source of the sample is a study of CD8+CD57+ T cells in acquired aplastic anemia (dated by TCRdb to 2016 to 2019). Notes on the research overall: Extracted DNA from sorted CD4+ and CD8+ cells averaged around 3.3 ug, ranging from roughly 0.17 to 30 ug. CD8+CD57+ expansion was defined as a frequency above the mean frequency observed in healthy subjects. Results and caveats for the whole study, not just this receptor: Around 27 CD8+ CDR3 sequences were found in both patients and controls but appeared to be highly expressed in patients and within the immunodominant clones of the patients. Between patients and healthy controls, no significant difference in CD8+ Simpson's diversity was found (P=0.060).

Flow cytometry had shown CD8+CD57+ cell expansion in the patients selected for sequencing. Severe acquired aplastic anemia was diagnosed in all patients according to International Study of Aplastic Anemia and Agranulocytosis and Camitta criteria. No therapy had been received by the patients at the time of blood sampling. In this study, sorted CD4+ and CD8+ T cells from the blood of healthy subjects and of severe aplastic anemia patients had their TCR repertoires deep-sequenced. Patients were enrolled in the USA under clinicaltrials.gov protocols 00001620, 01623167, 00001397, 00071045, 00081523 and 00961064. Ficoll-Paque density gradient centrifugation was used to isolate peripheral blood mononuclear cells. Before DNA extraction, CD4+ and CD8+ T cells were sorted by FACS or by magnetic beads. Genomic DNA served as template for TCR beta VDJ combination and CDR3 sequence profiling. An Illumina HiSeq 2000 was used for TCR repertoire sequencing. The authors' pipeline ran thus. Repertoires were assessed using TRBV/TRBJ rearrangement plots, CDR3 size and DJ length profiles, and Simpson's diversity index. The immunodominant clone was defined as the most abundant DNA sequence in deep sequencing data. CDR3 amino acid sequences were checked for sharing between subjects and were compared against published repertoires and the VDJdb database. In TCRdb, the public reads were trimmed at Q25 with fastp and aligned with MiXCR, with productive beta chains retained. Each entry is one CDR3 protein sequence, shown with its most common DNA and genes. TCRdb, rather than the study authors, made the V and J calls. Here the sample has 400,000 to 600,000 distinct CDR3 sequences; around 33% occur a single time. Together, the top ten hold under 0.95% of the sample.

The sequenced material came from sorted CD4+, CD8+, or CD8+CD57+ T cells (not recorded which) from PBMCs. The sequence is built from TRBV7-9 and TRBJ2-7; no D gene can be assigned with confidence. The clonotype comes from a human donor with aplastic anemia. Read as DNA, the sequence is TGTGCCAGCTGTGTGGACGGCTACGAGCAGTACTTC. Translation gives CASCVDGYEQYF.